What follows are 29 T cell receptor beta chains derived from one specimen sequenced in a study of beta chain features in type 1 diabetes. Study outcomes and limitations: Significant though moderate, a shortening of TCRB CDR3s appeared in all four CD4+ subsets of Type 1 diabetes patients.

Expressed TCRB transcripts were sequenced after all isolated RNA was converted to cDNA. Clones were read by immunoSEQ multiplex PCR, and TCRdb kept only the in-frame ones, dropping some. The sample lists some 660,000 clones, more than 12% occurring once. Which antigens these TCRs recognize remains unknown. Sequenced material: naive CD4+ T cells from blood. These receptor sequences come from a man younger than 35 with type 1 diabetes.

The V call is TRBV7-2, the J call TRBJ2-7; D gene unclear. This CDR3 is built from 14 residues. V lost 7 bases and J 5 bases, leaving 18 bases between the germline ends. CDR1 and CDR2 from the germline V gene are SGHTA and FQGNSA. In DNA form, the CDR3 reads TGTGCCAGCACCGCACGCAGTTTGCTCCACGAGCAGTACTTC. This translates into CASTARSLLHEQYF.

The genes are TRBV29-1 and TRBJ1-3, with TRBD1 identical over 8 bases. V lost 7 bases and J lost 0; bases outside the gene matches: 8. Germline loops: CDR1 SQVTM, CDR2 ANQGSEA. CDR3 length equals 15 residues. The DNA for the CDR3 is TGCAGCGCCAGGACAGGGTTAGACTCTGGAAACACCATATATTTT. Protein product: CSARTGLDSGNTIYF. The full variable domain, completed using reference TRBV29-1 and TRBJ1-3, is SAVISQKPSRDICQRGTSLTIQCQVDSQVTMMFWYRQQPGQSLTLIATANQGSEATYESGFVIDKFPISRPNLTFSTLTVSNMSPEDSSIYLCSARTGLDSGNTIYFGEGSWLTVV.

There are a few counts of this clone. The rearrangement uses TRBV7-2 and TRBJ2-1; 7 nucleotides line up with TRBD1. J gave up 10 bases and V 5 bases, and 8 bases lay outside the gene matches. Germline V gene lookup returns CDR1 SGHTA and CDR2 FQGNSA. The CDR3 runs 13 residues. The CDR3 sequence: CASSPDREHEQFF. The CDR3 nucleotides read TGTGCCAGCAGCCCTGACAGGGAACACGAGCAGTTCTTC.

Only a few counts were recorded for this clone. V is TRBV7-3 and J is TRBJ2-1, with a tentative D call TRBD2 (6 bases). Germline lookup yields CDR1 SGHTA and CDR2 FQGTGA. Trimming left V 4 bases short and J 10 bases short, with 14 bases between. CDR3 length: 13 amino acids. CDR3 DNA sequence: TGTGCCAGCAGCTCCCAGGGACTCGGGGAGCAGTTCTTC. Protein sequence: CASSSQGLGEQFF.

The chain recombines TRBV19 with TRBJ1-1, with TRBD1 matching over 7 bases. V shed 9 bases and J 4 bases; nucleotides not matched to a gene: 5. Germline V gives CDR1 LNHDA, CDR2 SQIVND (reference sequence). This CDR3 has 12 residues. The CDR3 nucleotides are TGTGCCAGCCGGGACAGAGGCACTGAAGCTTTCTTT. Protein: CASRDRGTEAFF.

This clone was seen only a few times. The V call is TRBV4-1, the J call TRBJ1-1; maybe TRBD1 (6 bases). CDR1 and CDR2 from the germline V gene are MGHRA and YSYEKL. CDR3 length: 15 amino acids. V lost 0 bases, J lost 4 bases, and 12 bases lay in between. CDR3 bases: TGCGCCAGCAGCCAAGAGAGAAAAGGGGGCACTGAAGCTTTCTTT. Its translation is CASSQERKGGTEAFF.

CDR3 protein: CASSPGLAGRDTQYF. As DNA, the CDR3 is TGTGCCAGCAGCCCGGGACTAGCGGGTAGAGATACGCAGTATTTT. This chain joins TRBV11-2 and TRBJ2-3, with TRBD2 identical over 12 bases. The trim removed 5 bases at V and 5 bases at J, leaving 5 bases unmatched. From germline, CDR1 is SGHAT and CDR2 FQNNGV. The CDR3 has 15 amino acids.

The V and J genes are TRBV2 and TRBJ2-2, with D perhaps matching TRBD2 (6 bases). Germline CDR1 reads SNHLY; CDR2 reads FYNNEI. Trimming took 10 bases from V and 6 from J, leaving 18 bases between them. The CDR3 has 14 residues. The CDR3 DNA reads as TGTGCCATGAAGTCGGGAGAAGTGGCCGGGGAGCTGTTTTTT. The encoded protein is CAMKSGEVAGELFF.

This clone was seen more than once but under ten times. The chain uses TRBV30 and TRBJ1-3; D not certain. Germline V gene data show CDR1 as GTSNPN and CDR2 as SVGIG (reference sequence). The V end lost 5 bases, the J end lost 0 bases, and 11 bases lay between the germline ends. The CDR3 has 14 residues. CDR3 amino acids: CAWAPQLSGNTIYF. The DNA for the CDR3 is TGTGCCTGGGCCCCACAGCTCTCTGGAAACACCATATATTTT.

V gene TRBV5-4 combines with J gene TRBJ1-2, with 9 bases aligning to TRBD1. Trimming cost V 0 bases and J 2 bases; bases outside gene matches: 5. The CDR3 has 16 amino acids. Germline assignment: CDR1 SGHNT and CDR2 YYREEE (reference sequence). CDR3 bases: TGTGCCAGCAGCTTGGCGCCCGGGACAGGGAACTATGGCTACACCTTC. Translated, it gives CASSLAPGTGNYGYTF.

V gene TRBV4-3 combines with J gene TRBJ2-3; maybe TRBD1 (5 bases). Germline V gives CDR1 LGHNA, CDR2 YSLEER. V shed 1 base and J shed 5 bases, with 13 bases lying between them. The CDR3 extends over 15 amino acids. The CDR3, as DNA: TGCGCCAGCAGCCAAGGGGGCAGCACAATAGATACGCAGTATTTT. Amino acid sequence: CASSQGGSTIDTQYF.

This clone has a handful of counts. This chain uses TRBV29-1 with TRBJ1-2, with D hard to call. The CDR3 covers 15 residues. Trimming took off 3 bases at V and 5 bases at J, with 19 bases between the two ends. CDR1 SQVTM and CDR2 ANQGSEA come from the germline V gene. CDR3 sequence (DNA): TGCAGCGTTGATGAGGGCACGGCGCTCCCTTATGGCTACACCTTC. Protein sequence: CSVDEGTALPYGYTF.

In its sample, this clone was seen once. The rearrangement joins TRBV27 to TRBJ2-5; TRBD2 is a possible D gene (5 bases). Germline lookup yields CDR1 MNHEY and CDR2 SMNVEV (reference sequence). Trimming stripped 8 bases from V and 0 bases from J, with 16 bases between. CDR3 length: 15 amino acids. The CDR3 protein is CASAASSRYQETQYF. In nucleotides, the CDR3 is TGTGCCAGCGCGGCTAGCAGCCGGTACCAAGAGACCCAGTACTTC.

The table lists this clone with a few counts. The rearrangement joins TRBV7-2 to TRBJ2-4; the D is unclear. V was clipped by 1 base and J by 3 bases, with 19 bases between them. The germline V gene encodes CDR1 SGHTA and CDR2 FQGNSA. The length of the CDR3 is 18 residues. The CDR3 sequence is CASSLEGPGRAYKNIQYF. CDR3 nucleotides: TGTGCCAGCAGCTTAGAAGGCCCTGGAAGGGCCTACAAAAACATTCAGTACTTC. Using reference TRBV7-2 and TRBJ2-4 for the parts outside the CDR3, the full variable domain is GAGVSQSPSNKVTEKGKDVELRCDPISGHTALYWYRQSLGQGLEFLIYFQGNSAPDKSGLPSDRFSAERTGGSVSTLTIQRTQQEDSAVYLCASSLEGPGRAYKNIQYFGAGTRLSVL.

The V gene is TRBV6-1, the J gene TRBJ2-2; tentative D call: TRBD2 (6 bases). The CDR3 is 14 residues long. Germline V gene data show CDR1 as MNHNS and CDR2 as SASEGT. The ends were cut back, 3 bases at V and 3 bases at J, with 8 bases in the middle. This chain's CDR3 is CASSERGDTGELFF. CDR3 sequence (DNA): TGTGCCAGCAGTGAGCGGGGAGACACCGGGGAGCTGTTTTTT.

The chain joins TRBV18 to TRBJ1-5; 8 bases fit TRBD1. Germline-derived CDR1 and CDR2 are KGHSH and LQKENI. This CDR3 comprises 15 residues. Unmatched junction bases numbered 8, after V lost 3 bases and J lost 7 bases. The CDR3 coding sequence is TGTGCCAGCTCACCCCTCCAGGGGACAGGACAGCCCCAGCATTTT. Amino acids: CASSPLQGTGQPQHF. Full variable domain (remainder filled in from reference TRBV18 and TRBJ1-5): NAGVMQNPRHLVRRRGQEARLRCSPMKGHSHVYWYRQLPEEGLKFMVYLQKENIIDESGMPKERFSAEFPKEGPSILRIQQVVRGDSAAYFCASSPLQGTGQPQHFGDGTRLSIL.

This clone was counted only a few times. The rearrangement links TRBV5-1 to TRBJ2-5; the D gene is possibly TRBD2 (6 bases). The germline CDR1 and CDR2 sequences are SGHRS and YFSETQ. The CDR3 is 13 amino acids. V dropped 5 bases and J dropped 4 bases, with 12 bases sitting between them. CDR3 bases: TGCGCCAGCAGAAAGCAAGCGGGAGAGACCCAGTACTTC. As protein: CASRKQAGETQYF.

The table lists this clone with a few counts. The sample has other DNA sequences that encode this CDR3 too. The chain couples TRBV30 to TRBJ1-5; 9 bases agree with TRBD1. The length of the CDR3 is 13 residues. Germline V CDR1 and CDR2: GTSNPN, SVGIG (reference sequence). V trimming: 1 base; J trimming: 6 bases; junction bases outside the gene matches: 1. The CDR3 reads CAWSGQGVQPQHF. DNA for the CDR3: TGTGCCTGGAGTGGACAGGGGGTTCAGCCCCAGCATTTT.

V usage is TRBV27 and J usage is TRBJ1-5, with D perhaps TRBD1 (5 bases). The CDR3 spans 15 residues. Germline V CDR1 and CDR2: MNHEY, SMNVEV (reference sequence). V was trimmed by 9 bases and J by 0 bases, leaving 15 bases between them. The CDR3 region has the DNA TGTGCCAGTAAGCCGACAGTTCATAGCAATCAGCCCCAGCATTTT. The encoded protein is CASKPTVHSNQPQHF.

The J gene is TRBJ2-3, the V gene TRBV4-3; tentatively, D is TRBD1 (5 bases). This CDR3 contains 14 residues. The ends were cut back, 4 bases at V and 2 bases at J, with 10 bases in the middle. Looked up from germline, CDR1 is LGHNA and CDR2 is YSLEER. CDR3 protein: CASSRDRFTDTQYF. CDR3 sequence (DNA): TGCGCCAGCAGCCGCGACAGATTCACAGATACGCAGTATTTT.

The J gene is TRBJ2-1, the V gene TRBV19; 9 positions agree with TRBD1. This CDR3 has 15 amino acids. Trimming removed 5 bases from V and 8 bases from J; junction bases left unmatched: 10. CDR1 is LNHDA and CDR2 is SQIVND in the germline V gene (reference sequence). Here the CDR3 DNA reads TGTGCCAGTAGTGGCCCCGGGACAGGGCGCCATGAGCAGTTCTTC. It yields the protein CASSGPGTGRHEQFF.

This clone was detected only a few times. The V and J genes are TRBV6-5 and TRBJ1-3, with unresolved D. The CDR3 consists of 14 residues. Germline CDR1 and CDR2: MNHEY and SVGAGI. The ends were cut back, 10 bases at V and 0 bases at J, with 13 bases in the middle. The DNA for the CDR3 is TGTGCCACCCGAGAGGCGAACTCTGGAAACACCATATATTTT. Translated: CATREANSGNTIYF.

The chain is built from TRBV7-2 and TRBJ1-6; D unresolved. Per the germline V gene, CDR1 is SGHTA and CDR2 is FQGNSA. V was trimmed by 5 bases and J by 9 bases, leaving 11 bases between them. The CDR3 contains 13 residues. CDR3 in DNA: TGTGCCAGCAGCGCCGAAGGTGTTTCACCCCTCCACTTT. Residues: CASSAEGVSPLHF. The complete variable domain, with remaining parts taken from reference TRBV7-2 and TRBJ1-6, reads GAGVSQSPSNKVTEKGKDVELRCDPISGHTALYWYRQSLGQGLEFLIYFQGNSAPDKSGLPSDRFSAERTGGSVSTLTIQRTQQEDSAVYLCASSAEGVSPLHFGNGTRLTVT.

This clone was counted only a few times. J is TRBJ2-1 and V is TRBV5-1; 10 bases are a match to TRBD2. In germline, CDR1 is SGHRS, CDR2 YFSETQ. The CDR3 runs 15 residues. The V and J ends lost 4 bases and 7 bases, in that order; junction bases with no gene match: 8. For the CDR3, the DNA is TGCGCCAGCAGCCTGTCGGTTAGCGGGGGGAATGAGCAGTTCTTC. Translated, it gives CASSLSVSGGNEQFF.

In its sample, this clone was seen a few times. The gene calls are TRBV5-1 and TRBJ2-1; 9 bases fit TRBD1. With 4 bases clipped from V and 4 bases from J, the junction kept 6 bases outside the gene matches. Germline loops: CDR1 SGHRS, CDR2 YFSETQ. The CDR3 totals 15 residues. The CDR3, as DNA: TGCGCCAGCAGCCAGGACAGGGGCGAGTACAATGAGCAGTTCTTC. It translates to CASSQDRGEYNEQFF.

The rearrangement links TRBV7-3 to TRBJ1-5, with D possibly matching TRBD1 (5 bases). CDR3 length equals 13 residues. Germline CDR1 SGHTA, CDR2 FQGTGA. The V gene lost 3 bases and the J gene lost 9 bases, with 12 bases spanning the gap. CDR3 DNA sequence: TGTGCCAGCAGCTTGGGGACCCTACTGCCCCAGCATTTT. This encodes CASSLGTLLPQHF. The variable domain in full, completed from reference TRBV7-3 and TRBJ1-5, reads GAGVSQTPSNKVTEKGKYVELRCDPISGHTALYWYRQSLGQGPEFLIYFQGTGAADDSGLPNDRFFAVRPEGSVSTLKIQRTERGDSAVYLCASSLGTLLPQHFGDGTRLSIL.

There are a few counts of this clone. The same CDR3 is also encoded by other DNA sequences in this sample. CDR3 sequence (DNA): TGCGCCAGCAGCTTGGGAGGAGGTCAGCCCCAGCATTTT. Protein sequence: CASSLGGGQPQHF. The gene calls are TRBV5-1 and TRBJ1-5; D not certain. Germline values: CDR1 SGHRS, CDR2 YFSETQ. CDR3 length equals 13 residues. Trimming cost V 0 bases and J 6 bases, with 7 bases left between them. The full variable domain, rest sourced from reference TRBV5-1 and TRBJ1-5, is KAGVTQTPRYLIKTRGQQVTLSCSPISGHRSVSWYQQTPGQGLQFLFEYFSETQRNKGNFPGRFSGRQFSNSRSEMNVSTLELGDSALYLCASSLGGGQPQHFGDGTRLSIL.

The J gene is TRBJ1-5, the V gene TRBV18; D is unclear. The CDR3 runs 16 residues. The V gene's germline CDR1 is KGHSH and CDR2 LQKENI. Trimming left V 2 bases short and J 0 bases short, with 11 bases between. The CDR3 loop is CASSPRAVNSNQPQHF. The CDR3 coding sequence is TGTGCCAGCTCACCAAGGGCGGTTAATAGCAATCAGCCCCAGCATTTT.

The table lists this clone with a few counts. The CDR3 protein is CASARDRPNYGYTF. The CDR3, as DNA: TGTGCCAGCGCACGGGACAGACCTAACTATGGCTACACCTTC. J is TRBJ1-2 and V is TRBV7-8; TRBD1 matches at 7 bases. The V gene end was trimmed by 8 bases and the J gene end by 0 bases; junction bases not matched to a gene: 6. This CDR3 has 14 amino acids. Germline assignment: CDR1 SGHVS and CDR2 FQNEAQ.